The clone carrying this TCR beta chain has a handful of counts. These data come from a study of sequential checkpoint blockade in melanoma. Produced via immunoSEQ multiplex PCR; TCRdb's table is partial and in-frame only. This table holds over 10,000 clones, roughly 78% found once. V dropped 3 bases and J dropped 5; count of bases not matched to a gene: 6. This CDR3 is built from 15 residues. Germline V gene data show CDR1 as SEHNR and CDR2 as FQNEAQ (reference sequence). Treatment defined: randomized to nivolumab then ipilimumab (arm A) or the reverse (arm B). The gene calls are TRBV7-9 and TRBJ1-5; 8 positions agree with TRBD1. This TCR was recovered from a human donor with melanoma. The material was CD8+ T cells sorted from blood (inferred from file names), obtained from a patient given nivolumab and ipilimumab in sequence. CDR3 DNA: TGTGCCAGCAGCTTCTCCACAGGGGGGTATCAGCCCCAGCATTTT. Encoded protein: CASSFSTGGYQPQHF.